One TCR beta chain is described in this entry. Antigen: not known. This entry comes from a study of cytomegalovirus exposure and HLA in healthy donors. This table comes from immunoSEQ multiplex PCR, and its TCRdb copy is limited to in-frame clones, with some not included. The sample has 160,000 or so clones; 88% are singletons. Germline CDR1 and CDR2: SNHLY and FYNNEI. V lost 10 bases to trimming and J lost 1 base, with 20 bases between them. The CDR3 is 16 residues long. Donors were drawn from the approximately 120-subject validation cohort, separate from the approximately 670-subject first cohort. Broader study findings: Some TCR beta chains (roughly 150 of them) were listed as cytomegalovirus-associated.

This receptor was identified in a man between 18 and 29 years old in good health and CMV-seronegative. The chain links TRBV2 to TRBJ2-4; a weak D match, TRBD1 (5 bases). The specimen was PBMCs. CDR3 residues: CATGATERFAKNIQYF. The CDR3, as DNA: TGTGCCACCGGAGCGACAGAGAGGTTTGCCAAAAACATTCAGTACTTC.